This T cell receptor (beta chain) was sequenced in a study of T cells after yellow fever vaccination. Whole-study results and caveats: The booster response re-showed most primary clones: around 95% CD4, 88% CD8.

TCRdb reanalysed the 5' RACE reads using MiXCR and keeps one entry per CDR3 protein. The sample carries 170,000 or so distinct CDR3 sequences, approximately 6.2% recorded once. The sample holds a few counts of this clonotype. The antigen remains undetermined. The sequence was collected from a man between 18 and 29 years old who received the YFV17D yellow fever vaccine. The sequencing here drew on CD4+ T cells sorted from PBMCs, taken on the day of the first yellow fever vaccination.

CDR3 nucleotide sequence: TGTGCCAGCAGCCCGACAAAGAACACCGGGGAGCTGTTTTTT. Residues: CASSPTKNTGELFF. The chain has TRBV14 and TRBJ2-2; D ambiguous. CDR3 length: 14 amino acids. Germline CDR1 is SGHDN and CDR2 is FVKESK. Trimming left V 4 bases short and J 1 base short, with 7 bases between. Full variable domain (rest looked up from reference TRBV14 and TRBJ2-2): EAGVTQFPSHSVIEKGQTVTLRCDPISGHDNLYWYRRVMGKEIKFLLHFVKESKQDESGMPNNRFLAERTGGTYSTLKVQPAELEDSGVYFCASSPTKNTGELFFGEGSRLTVL.